Shown below are 9 T cell receptor beta chains from a single sample sequenced in a study of CD8 T cells in ankylosing spondylitis. Study conclusions and caveats: Ankylosing spondylitis blood appeared to carry a characteristic TCR beta motif of several highly homologous variants.

Via MiXCR, TCRdb re-called the 5' RACE reads, giving one row per CDR3 protein. The repertoire holds fewer than 750,000 distinct CDR3 sequences, with 15% to 20% as singletons. Their antigens are not known. What was sequenced was blood, either unsorted or a sorted T cell fraction (not recorded which). Receptor source: a male donor with ankylosing spondylitis.

The CDR3 DNA sequence: TGTGCCAGCAGTTACCCTAGCGGGATGCCCTACAATGAGCAGTTCTTC. Translated: CASSYPSGMPYNEQFF. The chain uses TRBV6-5 and TRBJ2-1; 9 bases map to TRBD2. The CDR3 runs 16 residues. Unmatched junction bases numbered 4, after V lost 2 bases and J lost 2 bases. Per the germline V gene, CDR1 is MNHEY and CDR2 is SVGAGI.

The V call is TRBV27, the J call TRBJ2-3, with D uncertain. The CDR3 is 14 amino acids. From germline, CDR1 is MNHEY and CDR2 SMNVEV (reference sequence). The germline V and J ends were trimmed by 2 bases and 1 base, with 7 bases remaining between them. CDR3: CASSLLARTDTQYF. The CDR3 DNA is TGTGCCAGCAGTTTACTGGCCCGCACAGATACGCAGTATTTT.

This clonotype was picked up a small number of times. The rearrangement uses TRBV13 and TRBJ2-5; perhaps TRBD2 as D (6 bases). The V end lost 5 bases, the J end lost 4 bases, and 20 bases lay between the germline ends. The CDR3 runs to 16 residues. Germline V gives CDR1 PRHDT, CDR2 FYEKMQ (reference sequence). CDR3 nucleotide sequence: TGTGCCAGCAGCGAATGGTTGGGGGAGGAAGGAGAGACCCAGTACTTC. As protein: CASSEWLGEEGETQYF. Combining the CDR3 with reference TRBV13 and TRBJ2-5 gives the whole variable domain AAGVIQSPRHLIKEKRETATLKCYPIPRHDTVYWYQQGPGQDPQFLISFYEKMQSDKGSIPDRFSAQQFSDYHSELNMSSLELGDSALYFCASSEWLGEEGETQYFGPGTRLLVL.

This clonotype was detected many times. This chain uses TRBV5-1 with TRBJ2-4, with 10 bases lining up with TRBD2. V dropped 4 bases and J dropped 8; count of bases not matched to a gene: 12. CDR3 length: 16 amino acids. Germline CDR1 SGHRS, CDR2 YFSETQ. The CDR3 is CASSPGLADRTDIQYF. The DNA of the CDR3 is TGCGCCAGCAGCCCAGGACTAGCGGACCGTACGGACATTCAGTACTTC.

This clonotype has a handful of counts. This rearrangement joins TRBV10-3 to TRBJ1-2; 11 bases align to TRBD1. CDR3 length: 15 amino acids. The junction had 2 bases not matched to a gene; V was cut back by 3 bases and J by 2 bases. Germline V gene lookup returns CDR1 ENHRY and CDR2 SYGVKD. The CDR3 DNA reads TGTGCCATCAGTGAAGGGGACAGGGGGAACTATGGCTACACCTTC. It codes for CAISEGDRGNYGYTF.

In this sample, this clonotype turned up a few times. The rearrangement links TRBV5-6 to TRBJ2-2, with D uncertain. V was clipped by 2 bases and J by 6 bases, with 14 bases between them. Germline V gene data show CDR1 as SGHDT and CDR2 as YYEEEE. The CDR3 length is 15 residues. CDR3 region: CASSLGRDGSGELFF. The CDR3 DNA is TGTGCCAGCAGCTTAGGCCGTGACGGGTCCGGGGAGCTGTTTTTT.

This chain connects TRBV6-1 to TRBJ1-1; D might be TRBD1 (5 bases). Germline V gene lookup returns CDR1 MNHNS and CDR2 SASEGT. The CDR3 consists of 14 residues. With 4 bases removed from V and 1 base from J, the gap between germline ends came to 10 bases. DNA of the CDR3: TGTGCCAGCAGTGGCTGGGACCCGAACACTGAAGCTTTCTTT. This translates into CASSGWDPNTEAFF.

The rearrangement links TRBV11-2 to TRBJ2-7; 8 bases line up with TRBD1. The germline V gene encodes CDR1 SGHAT and CDR2 FQNNGV. The CDR3 runs 16 residues. The V gene end was trimmed by 6 bases and the J gene end by 6 bases; junction bases not matched to a gene: 16. The CDR3 reads CASRPLAGQGIFEQYF. Written as DNA, the CDR3 is TGTGCCAGCAGGCCGCTAGCTGGACAGGGAATCTTCGAGCAGTACTTC. The whole variable domain, filled in from reference TRBV11-2 and TRBJ2-7, reads EAGVAQSPRYKIIEKRQSVAFWCNPISGHATLYWYQQILGQGPKLLIQFQNNGVVDDSQLPKDRFSAERLKGVDSTLKIQPAKLEDSAVYLCASRPLAGQGIFEQYFGPGTRLTVT.

This clonotype appeared a few times. The rearrangement joins TRBV9 to TRBJ2-7, with 8 bases that match TRBD2. Germline CDR1 and CDR2: SGDLS and YYNGEE. This CDR3 has 16 amino acids. V gave up 4 bases and J gave up 4 bases; unmatched junction bases: 13. The CDR3 region has the DNA TGTGCCAGCAGCCCCCTGACCGGGACTAGTATGTACGAGCAGTACTTC. This sequence encodes CASSPLTGTSMYEQYF.